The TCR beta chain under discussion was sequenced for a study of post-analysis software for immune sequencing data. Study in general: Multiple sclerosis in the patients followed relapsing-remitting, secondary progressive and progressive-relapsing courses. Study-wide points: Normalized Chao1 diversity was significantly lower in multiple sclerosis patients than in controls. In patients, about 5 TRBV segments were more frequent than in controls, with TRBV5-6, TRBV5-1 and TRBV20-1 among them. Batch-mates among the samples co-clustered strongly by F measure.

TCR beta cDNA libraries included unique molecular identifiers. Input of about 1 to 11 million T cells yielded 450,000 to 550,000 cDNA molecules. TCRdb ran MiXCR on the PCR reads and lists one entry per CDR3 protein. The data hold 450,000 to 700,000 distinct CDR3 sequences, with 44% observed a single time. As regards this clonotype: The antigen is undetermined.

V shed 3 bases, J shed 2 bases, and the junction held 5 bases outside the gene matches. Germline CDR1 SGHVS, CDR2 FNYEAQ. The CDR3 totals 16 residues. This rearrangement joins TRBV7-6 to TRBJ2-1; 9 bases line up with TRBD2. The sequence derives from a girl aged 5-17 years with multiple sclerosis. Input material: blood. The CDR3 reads CASSFTPSGTYNEQFF. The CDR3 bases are TGTGCCAGCAGCTTCACACCTAGCGGGACCTACAATGAGCAGTTCTTC.